One sample yielded the 24 T cell receptor beta chains listed below, sequenced in a study of cytomegalovirus exposure and HLA in healthy donors. Profiling relied on immunoSEQ multiplex PCR, and the TCRdb table lists in-frame clones only, not all of them. The data contain fewer than 400,000 clones, roughly 85% of them singletons. The sample consisted of PBMCs. The receptor set was obtained from a woman aged 18-35 years in good health and CMV-seronegative.

The genes are TRBV5-6 and TRBJ2-7, with D unresolved. The CDR3 length is 13 residues. Germline assignment: CDR1 SGHDT and CDR2 YYEEEE. V was trimmed by 4 bases and J by 0 bases, leaving 8 bases between them. In nucleotides, the CDR3 is TGTGCCAGCAGCCCCTTAGACTCCTACGAGCAGTACTTC. Its translation is CASSPLDSYEQYF.

The chain carries TRBV5-1 and TRBJ2-1; D may be TRBD1 (6 bases). The CDR3 spans 15 residues. Trimming stripped 5 bases from V and 3 bases from J, with 15 bases between. The germline V gene encodes CDR1 SGHRS and CDR2 YFSETQ. DNA for the CDR3: TGCGCCAGCAGGCAGACAGGCGGAGGCTACAATGAGCAGTTCTTC. Protein: CASRQTGGGYNEQFF.

This chain connects TRBV7-2 to TRBJ2-3; TRBD2 matches at 8 bases. V was clipped by 1 base and J by 2 bases; unmatched bases: 5. The CDR3 totals 16 residues. Looked up from germline, CDR1 is SGHTA and CDR2 is FQGNSA. The CDR3 nucleotides are TGTGCCAGCAGCTTAGGGGGACTAGTAATCACAGATACGCAGTATTTT. This gives the protein CASSLGGLVITDTQYF.

The chain has TRBV4-3 and TRBJ1-5; 7 bases match TRBD1. The CDR3 covers 14 residues. The germline V gene encodes CDR1 LGHNA and CDR2 YSLEER. The ends lost 4 bases at V and 3 bases at J; junction bases unmatched: 3. The CDR3: CASSPGTDNQPQHF. CDR3 bases: TGCGCCAGCAGCCCAGGGACAGACAATCAGCCCCAGCATTTT.

This clone has a count of ten or more. The chain is built from TRBV29-1 and TRBJ2-5; weak D call: TRBD1 (5 bases). Trimming removed 4 bases at V and 1 base at J, with 7 bases between. CDR1 and CDR2 (germline): SQVTM, ANQGSEA. There are 12 residues in the CDR3. CDR3 in amino acids: CSVVQVQETQYF. CDR3 sequence (DNA): TGCAGCGTTGTACAGGTCCAAGAGACCCAGTACTTC.

This clone has only a few counts. CDR3 in amino acids: CASSPTGTDKNIQYF. CDR3 nucleotides: TGTGCCAGCAGCCCCACTGGGACAGATAAAAACATTCAGTACTTC. The chain recombines TRBV11-2 with TRBJ2-4; the match to TRBD1 covers 7 bases. Germline V CDR1 and CDR2: SGHAT, FQNNGV. With 5 bases clipped from V and 4 bases from J, the junction kept 8 bases outside the gene matches. This CDR3 comprises 15 residues.

CDR3 DNA sequence: TGTGCCATCAGTGACTCAGCGGCCGACACCGGGGAGCTGTTTTTT. This codes for CAISDSAADTGELFF. The chain joins TRBV10-3 to TRBJ2-2; D might be TRBD2 (5 bases). The V end was cut by 3 bases, the J end by 3 bases, with 11 bases between. CDR1 is ENHRY and CDR2 is SYGVKD in the germline V gene. CDR3 size: 15 residues.

In the case of this clone: The sample holds other DNA sequences that translate to the same CDR3. V is TRBV4-3 and J is TRBJ2-5; 10 nucleotides align to TRBD2. Germline V lookup: CDR1 LGHNA, CDR2 YSLEER. V lost 0 bases, J lost 4 bases, and 2 bases stayed unmatched. The CDR3 is 15 amino acids. The CDR3 DNA follows: TGCGCCAGCAGCCAAGATAGACTAGCGGGAGAGACCCAGTACTTC. Protein: CASSQDRLAGETQYF.

This clone was seen a few times. The chain employs TRBV7-2 and TRBJ1-2; the D gene is possibly TRBD1 (5 bases). Germline values: CDR1 SGHTA, CDR2 FQGNSA. Between the trimmed V and J ends, which lost 3 bases and 6 bases, there was a span of 11 bases. The CDR3 covers 13 residues. CDR3 sequence reads: CASSLGPADGYTF. The CDR3 DNA sequence: TGTGCCAGCAGCTTGGGGCCCGCGGATGGCTACACCTTC.

The V call is TRBV4-3, the J call TRBJ1-3; D uncertain. Looked up from germline, CDR1 is LGHNA and CDR2 is YSLEER. Trimming took 0 bases from V and 0 from J, leaving 15 bases between them. This CDR3 has 18 residues. The CDR3 DNA reads TGCGCCAGCAGCCAAGATTATGGCAGACTAGGCTCTGGAAACACCATATATTTT. Translation gives CASSQDYGRLGSGNTIYF.

CDR3 coding DNA: TGTGCCAGCAGCCGGGGGGGTCCCATCAATCAGCCCCAGCATTTT. Residues: CASSRGGPINQPQHF. The chain joins TRBV6-1 to TRBJ1-5; D is possibly TRBD1 (5 bases). Trimming cost V 6 bases and J 3 bases, with 15 bases left between them. Germline CDR1 and CDR2: MNHNS and SASEGT. The CDR3 spans 15 residues.

This chain connects TRBV6-5 to TRBJ2-1, with 8 bases matching TRBD1. Germline CDR1 and CDR2: MNHEY and SVGAGI. The length of the CDR3 is 15 residues. V shed 5 bases, J shed 5 bases, and the junction held 8 bases outside the gene matches. CDR3 in amino acids: CASSPGPGQDNEQFF. CDR3 in DNA: TGTGCCAGCAGTCCCGGGCCGGGACAGGACAATGAGCAGTTCTTC.

CDR3 coding DNA: TGTGCCAGCTCTATAGCGGGAGTAAACGAGCAGTACTTC. Translation gives CASSIAGVNEQYF. The chain has TRBV7-6 and TRBJ2-7; 9 bases line up with TRBD2. In germline, CDR1 is SGHVS, CDR2 FNYEAQ. This CDR3 is built from 13 residues. Losses at the gene ends were 8 bases for V and 5 bases for J; bases not matched to a gene: 7.

The chain uses TRBV7-9 and TRBJ2-3, with D perhaps TRBD2 (5 bases). Germline V gene sequence: CDR1 SEHNR, CDR2 FQNEAQ (reference sequence). CDR3 length equals 14 residues. V lost 5 bases and J 4 bases, leaving 13 bases between the germline ends. In DNA form, the CDR3 reads TGTGCCAGCAGCCCGGGCGGGTGGGCAGATACGCAGTATTTT. Translation gives CASSPGGWADTQYF.

The chain combines TRBV19 with TRBJ2-1, with 14 bases matching TRBD2. Trimming cost V 6 bases and J 8 bases; bases outside gene matches: 3. Germline loops: CDR1 LNHDA, CDR2 SQIVND (reference sequence). The CDR3 sequence is 14 residues long. This CDR3 is CASSRLAGGDEQFF. As DNA, the CDR3 is TGTGCCAGTAGCAGACTAGCGGGAGGGGATGAGCAGTTCTTC.

This chain connects TRBV6-4 to TRBJ2-2, with D tentatively TRBD1 (6 bases). V shed 2 bases and J shed 4 bases, with 11 bases lying between them. Germline CDR1 is MRHNA and CDR2 is SNTAGT. The CDR3 consists of 15 residues. The CDR3 bases are TGTGCCAGCAGTGACCATAAGACAGGCACCGGGGAGCTGTTTTTT. It translates to CASSDHKTGTGELFF.

The J gene is TRBJ1-5, the V gene TRBV25-1; the match to TRBD1 covers 8 bases. CDR1 and CDR2 (germline): MGHDK, SYGVNS. This CDR3 is 17 amino acids long. Trimming cost V 3 bases and J 4 bases; bases outside gene matches: 11. DNA of the CDR3: TGTGCCAGCAGTGATTCCCCCGACAGGGGCACAAATCAGCCCCAGCATTTT. Amino acids: CASSDSPDRGTNQPQHF. Based on the CDR3 plus reference TRBV25-1 and TRBJ1-5, the full variable domain is EADIYQTPRYLVIGTGKKITLECSQTMGHDKMYWYQQDPGMELHLIHYSYGVNSTEKGDLSSESTVSRIRTEHFPLTLESARPSHTSQYLCASSDSPDRGTNQPQHFGDGTRLSIL.

This chain connects TRBV27 to TRBJ2-3, with 16 bases matching TRBD2. Germline CDR1 MNHEY, CDR2 SMNVEV (reference sequence). V lost 7 bases, J lost 4 bases, and 2 bases stayed unmatched. The CDR3 consists of 15 residues. CDR3 protein: CASMGLAGGPDTQYF. CDR3 in DNA: TGTGCCAGCATGGGACTAGCGGGAGGGCCAGATACGCAGTATTTT.

The rearrangement joins TRBV5-1 to TRBJ2-5, with TRBD2 matching over 11 bases. The CDR3 has 16 residues. V was clipped by 0 bases and J by 2 bases; unmatched bases: 3. CDR1 and CDR2 from the germline V gene are SGHRS and YFSETQ. The CDR3 region is CASSLAGTSGQETQYF. CDR3 DNA: TGCGCCAGCAGCTTGGCCGGGACTAGCGGACAAGAGACCCAGTACTTC. The full variable domain, its missing parts supplied by reference TRBV5-1 and TRBJ2-5, is KAGVTQTPRYLIKTRGQQVTLSCSPISGHRSVSWYQQTPGQGLQFLFEYFSETQRNKGNFPGRFSGRQFSNSRSEMNVSTLELGDSALYLCASSLAGTSGQETQYFGPGTRLLVL.

The chain links TRBV9 to TRBJ2-7; tentatively, D is TRBD2 (6 bases). Looked up from germline, CDR1 is SGDLS and CDR2 is YYNGEE. V gave up 2 bases and J gave up 0 bases, with 9 bases separating them. This CDR3 has 14 amino acids. The CDR3 region is CASSVRDFSYEQYF. The CDR3 region has the DNA TGTGCCAGCAGCGTCCGGGACTTCTCCTACGAGCAGTACTTC. The full variable domain, with the rest looked up from reference TRBV9 and TRBJ2-7, is DSGVTQTPKHLITATGQRVTLRCSPRSGDLSVYWYQQSLDQGLQFLIQYYNGEERAKGNILERFSAQQFPDLHSELNLSSLELGDSALYFCASSVRDFSYEQYFGPGTRLTVT.

This clone was seen a handful of times. The rearrangement joins TRBV27 to TRBJ1-5, with no clear D. V lost 11 bases to trimming and J lost 4 bases, with 3 bases between them. This CDR3 region has 9 residues. The V gene's germline CDR1 is MNHEY and CDR2 SMNVEV (reference sequence). The CDR3 sequence: CAPNQPQHF. CDR3 sequence (DNA): TGTGCCCCAAATCAGCCCCAGCATTTT.

The rearrangement uses TRBV15 and TRBJ2-1, with D maybe TRBD2 (6 bases). Trimming removed 1 base at V and 3 bases at J, with 10 bases between. Germline assignment: CDR1 LNHNV and CDR2 YYDKDF (reference sequence). CDR3 length: 15 amino acids. CDR3 sequence reads: CATSRGGLLYNEQFF. The CDR3 DNA reads as TGTGCCACCAGCAGAGGGGGACTCCTCTACAATGAGCAGTTCTTC.

CDR3 nucleotide sequence: TGCGCCAGCAGCTGGGGGCCGAGCTCTGGAAACACCATATATTTT. Protein sequence: CASSWGPSSGNTIYF. This chain links TRBV5-1 with TRBJ1-3, with a possible D match to TRBD1 (6 bases). Germline V CDR1 and CDR2: SGHRS, YFSETQ. There are 15 residues in the CDR3. Deletions cut 3 bases from V and 0 bases from J, with 10 bases between.

The chain employs TRBV28 and TRBJ2-7; TRBD1 agrees at 7 bases. Germline loops: CDR1 MDHEN, CDR2 SYDVKM. This CDR3 spans 13 amino acids. Unmatched junction bases numbered 8, after V lost 7 bases and J lost 5 bases. DNA of the CDR3: TGTGCCAGCACCCGGGCAGGGGGTGACGAGCAGTACTTC. Translation gives CASTRAGGDEQYF.